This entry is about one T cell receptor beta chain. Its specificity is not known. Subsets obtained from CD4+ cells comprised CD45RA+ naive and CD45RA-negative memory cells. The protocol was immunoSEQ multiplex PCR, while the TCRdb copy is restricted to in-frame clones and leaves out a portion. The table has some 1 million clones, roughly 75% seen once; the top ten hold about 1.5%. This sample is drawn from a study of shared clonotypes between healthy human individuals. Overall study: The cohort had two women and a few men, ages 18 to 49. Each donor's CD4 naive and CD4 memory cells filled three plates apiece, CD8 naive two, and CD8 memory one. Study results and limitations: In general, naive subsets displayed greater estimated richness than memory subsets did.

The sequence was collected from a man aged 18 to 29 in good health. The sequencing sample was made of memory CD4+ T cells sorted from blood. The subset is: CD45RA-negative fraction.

The CDR3: CASSLAGVSYNEQFF. CDR3 DNA: TGCGCCAGCAGCTTAGCAGGGGTTTCCTACAATGAGCAGTTCTTC. The genes are TRBV5-1 and TRBJ2-1; possible D gene TRBD1, 6 bases. CDR3 length: 15 residues. Germline V CDR1 and CDR2: SGHRS, YFSETQ. Trimming took 2 bases from V and 1 from J, leaving 10 bases between them.